The next 23 T cell receptor beta chains were all read from a single sample in a study of control samples from healthy donors and cancer patients. Sequencing was performed with immunoSEQ multiplex PCR; in TCRdb, only in-frame clones are kept and a portion is missing. The sample carries about 120,000 clones, approximately 87% recorded once. Specimen: blood. These receptors all come from a man in his thirties or forties in good health.

V gene TRBV5-1 combines with J gene TRBJ1-1; weak D call: TRBD1 (6 bases). The germline gives CDR1 SGHRS, CDR2 YFSETQ. This CDR3 has 15 residues. The V end lost 4 bases, the J end lost 4 bases, and 17 bases lay between the germline ends. The CDR3 bases are TGCGCCAGCAGCCCTCAGGGGCCCTCGGGCACTGAAGCTTTCTTT. Translation gives CASSPQGPSGTEAFF.

The rearrangement joins TRBV5-1 to TRBJ2-7, with D perhaps TRBD1 (6 bases). The CDR3 runs 14 residues. Germline CDR1 SGHRS, CDR2 YFSETQ. V dropped 2 bases and J dropped 1 base, with 10 bases sitting between them. The chain's CDR3 is CASSLPGESYEQYF. CDR3 coding DNA: TGCGCCAGCAGCTTACCAGGGGAATCCTACGAGCAGTACTTC.

The chain couples TRBV7-3 to TRBJ2-3, with D perhaps matching TRBD1 or TRBD2 (5 bases each). The CDR3 consists of 15 residues. Germline assignment: CDR1 SGHTA and CDR2 FQGTGA. The germline V and J ends were trimmed by 5 bases and 1 base, with 13 bases remaining between them. The CDR3 nucleotides are TGTGCCAGCAGCCGGGACCCTCTGGGCACAGATACGCAGTATTTT. As protein: CASSRDPLGTDTQYF.

V and J are TRBV25-1 and TRBJ1-1; TRBD1 is a possible D gene (5 bases). This CDR3 is built from 16 residues. Germline CDR1 reads MGHDK; CDR2 reads SYGVNS. With 3 bases removed from V and 1 base from J, the gap between germline ends came to 15 bases. CDR3 in amino acids: CASSEARDSSNTEAFF. The CDR3 region has the DNA TGTGCCAGCAGTGAGGCGCGTGACAGTTCGAACACTGAAGCTTTCTTT.

V and J are TRBV7-8 and TRBJ1-2; D call uncertain. V was clipped by 3 bases and J by 4 bases, with 15 bases between them. This CDR3 has 15 amino acids. The V gene's germline CDR1 is SGHVS and CDR2 FQNEAQ. This CDR3 is CASSLRQERVYGYTF. The CDR3 DNA reads as TGTGCCAGCAGCTTGAGGCAGGAACGCGTCTATGGCTACACCTTC. Looking up the rest from reference TRBV7-8 and TRBJ1-2 gives the full variable domain: GAGVSQSPRYKVAKRGQDVALRCDPISGHVSLFWYQQALGQGPEFLTYFQNEAQLDKSGLPSDRFFAERPEGSVSTLKIQRTQQEDSAVYLCASSLRQERVYGYTFGSGTRLTVV.

V usage is TRBV2 and J usage is TRBJ1-5; D is undetermined. The CDR3 sequence is 13 residues long. The germline CDR1 and CDR2 sequences are SNHLY and FYNNEI. V shed 1 base and J shed 6 bases, with 7 bases lying between them. This CDR3 is CASSEEGVQPQHF. The DNA of the CDR3 is TGTGCCAGCAGTGAAGAGGGAGTTCAGCCCCAGCATTTT.

This clone was observed once. This rearrangement joins TRBV12-3 or TRBV12-4 to TRBJ2-7; perhaps TRBD1 as D (6 bases). The germline V and J ends were trimmed by 6 bases and 4 bases, with 13 bases remaining between them. The CDR3 has 13 residues. The CDR3 spells CASRGQVRYEQYF. The DNA for the CDR3 is TGTGCCAGCAGGGGACAAGTCCGTTACGAGCAGTACTTC.

This sequence joins TRBV2 and TRBJ1-6, with D tentatively TRBD1 (5 bases). The CDR3 has 13 amino acids. With 2 bases removed from V and 10 bases from J, the gap between germline ends came to 9 bases. The germline V gene has CDR1 SNHLY and CDR2 FYNNEI. Here the CDR3 DNA reads TGTGCCAGCAGTGAATGGCAGGGCTCACCCCTCCACTTT. This sequence encodes CASSEWQGSPLHF.

The CDR3, as DNA: TGTGCCACCAGTGTAGGGACTAAAATTGGTACTGAGCAGTTCTTC. Encoded protein: CATSVGTKIGTEQFF. The chain joins TRBV24-1 to TRBJ2-1, with 7 bases aligning to TRBD2. Germline V gene data show CDR1 as KGHDR and CDR2 as SFDVKD. The trim removed 5 bases at V and 9 bases at J, leaving 12 bases unmatched. The CDR3 totals 15 residues.

This clone was picked up one time. Other DNA sequences in this sample translate to the same CDR3. The rearrangement uses TRBV6-5 and TRBJ1-1; possibly TRBD1 for D (5 bases). The CDR3 length is 12 residues. Germline CDR1 and CDR2: MNHEY and SVGAGI. V dropped 2 bases and J dropped 6 bases, with 7 bases sitting between them. The CDR3 DNA reads as TGTGCCAGCAGTTACCGGGGCGCTGAAGCTTTCTTT. Translated, it gives CASSYRGAEAFF.

The chain recombines TRBV7-2 with TRBJ1-2; a weak D match, TRBD1 (5 bases). The CDR3 length is 13 residues. V was shortened by 1 base and J by 4 bases, with 7 bases between the two germline ends. CDR1 is SGHTA, CDR2 FQGNSA, per germline. This CDR3 is CASSLGQFYGYTF. The CDR3 region has the DNA TGTGCCAGCAGCTTAGGACAGTTCTATGGCTACACCTTC.

The chain carries TRBV5-4 and TRBJ2-5; D may be TRBD2 (6 bases). Trimming took off 1 base at V and 5 bases at J, with 12 bases between the two ends. The CDR3 covers 14 residues. CDR1 is SGHNT, CDR2 YYREEE, per germline (reference sequence). The CDR3 bases are TGTGCCAGCAGCTTGACACTAGCCATGGAGACCCAGTACTTC. Protein: CASSLTLAMETQYF. Complete variable domain (other parts from reference TRBV5-4 and TRBJ2-5): ETGVTQSPTHLIKTRGQQVTLRCSSQSGHNTVSWYQQALGQGPQFIFQYYREEENGRGNFPPRFSGLQFPNYSSELNVNALELDDSALYLCASSLTLAMETQYFGPGTRLLVL.

The chain couples TRBV10-3 to TRBJ2-5; 8 bases align to TRBD2. CDR1 ENHRY and CDR2 SYGVKD come from the germline V gene. The CDR3 spans 14 residues. Losses at the gene ends were 6 bases for V and 2 bases for J; bases not matched to a gene: 5. CDR3 in DNA: TGTGCCATCAGCCCGGGGGGGTCTCAAGAGACCCAGTACTTC. This encodes CAISPGGSQETQYF.

This clone was counted between two and nine times. This chain uses TRBV6-5 with TRBJ1-2, with 7 bases that match TRBD1. The CDR3 is 12 residues long. The germline gives CDR1 MNHEY, CDR2 SVGAGI. Germline trimming cut 9 bases from V and 4 bases from J; bases unmatched to any gene: 5. The CDR3 sequence is CASAGTAYGYTF. CDR3 nucleotides: TGTGCCAGTGCCGGGACAGCCTATGGCTACACCTTC.

This chain connects TRBV29-1 to TRBJ1-1, with D tentatively TRBD1 (5 bases). Trimming shortened V by 4 bases and J by 0 bases, and 12 bases separated the two germline ends. From germline, CDR1 is SQVTM and CDR2 ANQGSEA. The CDR3 runs to 14 residues. CDR3 protein: CSVATAILNTEAFF. The CDR3 DNA reads TGCAGCGTTGCGACAGCGATTCTGAACACTGAAGCTTTCTTT. The full variable domain, with the rest looked up from reference TRBV29-1 and TRBJ1-1, is SAVISQKPSRDICQRGTSLTIQCQVDSQVTMMFWYRQQPGQSLTLIATANQGSEATYESGFVIDKFPISRPNLTFSTLTVSNMSPEDSSIYLCSVATAILNTEAFFGQGTRLTVV.

V gene TRBV13 combines with J gene TRBJ1-1, with unresolved D. CDR3 size: 14 residues. Between the trimmed V and J ends, which lost 4 bases and 4 bases, there was a span of 13 bases. Germline V CDR1 and CDR2: PRHDT, FYEKMQ (reference sequence). This CDR3 is CASSSDDLGTEAFF. Here the CDR3 DNA reads TGTGCCAGCAGCTCCGACGATCTAGGCACTGAAGCTTTCTTT.

The chain uses TRBV18 and TRBJ1-1; D possibly corresponds to TRBD1 (6 bases). With 6 bases removed from V and 0 bases from J, the gap between germline ends came to 14 bases. The length of the CDR3 is 15 residues. In germline, CDR1 is KGHSH, CDR2 LQKENI. CDR3 sequence reads: CASSQGTPMNTEAFF. As DNA, the CDR3 is TGTGCCAGCTCCCAGGGGACCCCCATGAACACTGAAGCTTTCTTT.

As for this clone: A junction end diverges from the germline sequence, so it may reflect a read error. The chain carries TRBV7-2 and TRBJ2-4, with 8 bases aligning to TRBD1. Germline V lookup: CDR1 SGHTA, CDR2 FQGNSA. The CDR3 runs to 15 residues. This chain's CDR3 is CASRLGSRGRDRMDF. DNA for the CDR3: TGTGCCAGCAGGTTAGGAAGCAGGGGGCGCGATCGAATGGACTTC.

The chain is built from TRBV11-3 and TRBJ2-7; TRBD2 agrees at 9 bases. Germline V gives CDR1 SGHNT, CDR2 YENEEA. Unmatched junction bases numbered 11, after V lost 4 bases and J lost 4 bases. The CDR3 totals 16 residues. In nucleotides, the CDR3 is TGTGCCAGCAGCTCCCGCGGACTAGCGAACTTATACGAGCAGTACTTC. Its translation: CASSSRGLANLYEQYF.

This chain connects TRBV18 to TRBJ2-5; D gene uncertain. The CDR3 is 13 amino acids. The V gene lost 0 bases and the J gene lost 6 bases, with 8 bases spanning the gap. Germline CDR1 reads KGHSH; CDR2 reads LQKENI. The CDR3 coding sequence is TGTGCCAGCTCACCACCGATGGAGAAGACCCAGTACTTC. Translating gives CASSPPMEKTQYF.

CDR3 sequence reads: CAWESRQGTKAFF. The CDR3 coding sequence is TGTGCCTGGGAATCGCGACAGGGAACGAAAGCTTTCTTT. The chain has TRBV30 and TRBJ1-1; the match to TRBD1 covers 7 bases. Germline assignment: CDR1 GTSNPN and CDR2 SVGIG (reference sequence). V was pared by 5 bases and J by 9 bases, with 12 bases of the junction left unmatched. The CDR3 runs to 13 residues. The variable domain in full, completed from reference TRBV30 and TRBJ1-1, reads SQTIHQWPATLVQPVGSPLSLECTVEGTSNPNLYWYRQAAGRGLQLLFYSVGIGQISSEVPQNLSASRPQDRQFILSSKKLLLSDSGFYLCAWESRQGTKAFFGQGTRLTVV.

This chain uses TRBV5-1 with TRBJ1-1; D is perhaps TRBD1 (6 bases). V gave up 7 bases and J gave up 4 bases, with 23 bases separating them. Germline CDR1 SGHRS, CDR2 YFSETQ. The CDR3 has 16 amino acids. CDR3 coding DNA: TGCGCCAGCCGCCCCCGATCTTACAGGGAGGTCACTGAAGCTTTCTTT. It translates to CASRPRSYREVTEAFF.

This sequence joins TRBV25-1 and TRBJ1-2; D might be TRBD1 (5 bases). With 10 bases removed from V and 3 bases from J, the gap between germline ends came to 18 bases. This CDR3 region has 14 residues. CDR1 and CDR2 (germline): MGHDK, SYGVNS. The chain's CDR3 is CATRGGVSYYGYTF. In nucleotides, the CDR3 is TGTGCCACCCGCGGGGGGGTCTCATACTATGGCTACACCTTC.